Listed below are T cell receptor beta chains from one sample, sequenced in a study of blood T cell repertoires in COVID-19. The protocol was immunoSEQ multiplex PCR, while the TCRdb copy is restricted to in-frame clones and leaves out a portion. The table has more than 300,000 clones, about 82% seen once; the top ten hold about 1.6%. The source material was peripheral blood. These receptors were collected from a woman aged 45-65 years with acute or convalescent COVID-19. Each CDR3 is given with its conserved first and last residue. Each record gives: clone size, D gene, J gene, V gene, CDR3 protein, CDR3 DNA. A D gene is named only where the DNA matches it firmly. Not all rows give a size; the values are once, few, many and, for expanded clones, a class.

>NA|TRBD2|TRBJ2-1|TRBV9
CASSGVTGTSGRKDEQFF
TGTGCCAGCAGTGGAGTCACTGGGACTAGCGGGAGAAAAGATGAGCAGTTCTTC
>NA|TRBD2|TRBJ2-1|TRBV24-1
CATRGLAGAEEQFF
TGTGCCACCAGGGGACTAGCGGGAGCGGAAGAGCAGTTCTTC
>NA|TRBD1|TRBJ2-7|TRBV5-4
CASSAGQGYEQYF
TGTGCCAGCAGCGCAGGACAGGGCTACGAGCAGTACTTC
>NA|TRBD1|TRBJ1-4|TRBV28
CASRYRDRGRLTNEKLFF
TGTGCCAGCAGATACCGCGACAGGGGGCGGCTCACTAATGAAAAACTGTTTTTT
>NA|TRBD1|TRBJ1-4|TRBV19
CASSALSSGTGNEKLFF
TGTGCCAGTAGTGCGCTAAGCTCCGGGACAGGGAATGAAAAACTGTTTTTT
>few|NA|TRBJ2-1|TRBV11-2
CASSLDRAGEQFF
TGTGCCAGCAGCTTAGATCGGGCGGGAGAGCAGTTCTTC
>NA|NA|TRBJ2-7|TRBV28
CASSPPLRGNYEQYF
TGTGCCAGCAGCCCTCCTTTGCGGGGAAACTACGAGCAGTACTTC
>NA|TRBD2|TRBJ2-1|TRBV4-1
CASSGSTGLAGYLSYNEQFF
TGCGCCAGCAGTGGCAGTACGGGACTAGCGGGTTACCTCTCCTACAATGAGCAGTTCTTC
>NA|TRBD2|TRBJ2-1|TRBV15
CATSTRDYGYNEQFF
TGTGCCACCAGCACCCGGGACTATGGGTACAATGAGCAGTTCTTC
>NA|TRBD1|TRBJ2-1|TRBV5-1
CASSFGQANNEQFF
TGCGCCAGCAGTTTCGGACAGGCCAACAATGAGCAGTTCTTC